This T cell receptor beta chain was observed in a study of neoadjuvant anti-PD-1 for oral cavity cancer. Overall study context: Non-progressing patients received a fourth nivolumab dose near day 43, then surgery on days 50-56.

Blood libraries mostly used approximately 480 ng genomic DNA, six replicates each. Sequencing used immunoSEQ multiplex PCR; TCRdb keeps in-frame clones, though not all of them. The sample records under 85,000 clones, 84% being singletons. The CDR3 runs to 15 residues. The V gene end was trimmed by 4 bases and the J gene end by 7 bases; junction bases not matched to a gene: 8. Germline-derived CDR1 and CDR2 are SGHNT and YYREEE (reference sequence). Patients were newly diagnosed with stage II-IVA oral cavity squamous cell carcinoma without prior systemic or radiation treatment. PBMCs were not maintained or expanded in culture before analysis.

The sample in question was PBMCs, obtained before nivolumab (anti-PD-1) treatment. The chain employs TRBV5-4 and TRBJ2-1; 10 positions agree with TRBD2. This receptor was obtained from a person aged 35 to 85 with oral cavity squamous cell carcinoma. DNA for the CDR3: TGTGCCAGCAGCCATACTAGCGGGACCTTAAATGAGCAGTTCTTC. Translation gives CASSHTSGTLNEQFF.